This is a list of T cell receptor beta chains from one sample in a study of PD-1 blockade in classical Hodgkin lymphoma. Method: immunoSEQ multiplex PCR; TCRdb's copy keeps in-frame clones and lacks some. Of tens of thousands of clones in the sample, roughly 78% were seen once. This sample comprised peripheral blood mononuclear cells (PBMCs), obtained before the fourth cycle of nivolumab. The receptor set was obtained from a human donor with classical Hodgkin lymphoma. Each CDR3 is given with its conserved first and last residue. The D gene is left open where the match is weak. The listing skips clone size in some rows; elsewhere it reads once, few, many or a size class.

v_gene,abundance,d_gene,j_gene,CDR3aa,CDR3nt
TRBV6-1,-,-,TRBJ1-2,CASSEGTVSYGYTF,TGTGCCAGCAGTGAAGGGACAGTCTCCTATGGCTACACCTTC
TRBV9,-,TRBD2,TRBJ2-3,CASSVHLLAGGTSDTQYF,TGTGCCAGCAGCGTCCACCTCTTAGCGGGGGGCACCTCAGATACGCAGTATTTT
TRBV4-1,-,-,TRBJ1-2,CASSQDYNDYGYTF,TGCGCCAGCAGCCAAGATTACAATGACTATGGCTACACCTTC
TRBV28,-,TRBD1,TRBJ1-2,CASRPGQSPFSGYTF,TGTGCCAGCAGACCGGGACAGAGCCCCTTTTCTGGCTACACCTTC
TRBV6-6,few,-,TRBJ1-2,CASSLSQGTGYTF,TGTGCCAGCAGTTTATCTCAGGGGACTGGCTACACCTTC
TRBV2,-,-,TRBJ1-6,CASSESHAPLHF,TGTGCCAGCAGTGAATCCCACGCACCCCTCCACTTT
TRBV2,-,TRBD1,TRBJ1-5,CASSPGTGYSNQPQHF,TGTGCCAGCAGTCCTGGGACAGGATATAGCAATCAGCCCCAGCATTTT
TRBV11-1,-,TRBD2,TRBJ2-5,CASSFGSGGAETQYF,TGTGCCAGCAGCTTCGGGAGCGGGGGGGCCGAGACCCAGTACTTC
TRBV7-7,-,-,TRBJ2-7,CASSLDRSYEQYF,TGTGCTAGCAGCTTAGACAGGAGCTACGAGCAGTACTTC
TRBV27,-,TRBD1,TRBJ2-2,CASSQGAGGELFF,TGTGCCAGCTCGCAGGGGGCGGGCGGGGAGCTGTTTTTT
TRBV28,-,-,TRBJ1-4,CASSTGLENEKLFF,TGTGCCAGCAGCACGGGCCTTGAGAATGAAAAACTGTTTTTT
TRBV11-2,-,TRBD1,TRBJ2-5,CASSLRTGRETQYF,TGTGCCAGCAGCCTAAGGACAGGGAGAGAGACCCAGTACTTC
TRBV15,-,TRBD1,TRBJ1-4,CATSSWTGSAVEKLFF,TGTGCCACCAGCTCCTGGACAGGGTCGGCAGTTGAAAAACTGTTTTTT
TRBV19,-,-,TRBJ2-2,CASRVGTINTGELFF,TGTGCCAGTAGGGTTGGGACCATAAACACCGGGGAGCTGTTTTTT
TRBV7-2,few,-,TRBJ1-1,CASTAIGGLTEAFF,TGTGCCAGCACCGCTATAGGGGGACTCACTGAAGCTTTCTTT
TRBV5-1,few,TRBD1,TRBJ1-5,CASSPTGDHQPQHF,TGCGCCAGCAGCCCGACAGGGGATCATCAGCCCCAGCATTTT
TRBV6-1,few,TRBD1,TRBJ2-1,CASSEAMTGYNEQFF,TGTGCCAGCAGTGAAGCGATGACAGGGTACAATGAGCAGTTCTTC
TRBV19,-,-,TRBJ2-3,CASSIEGPGDTQYF,TGTGCCAGTAGTATAGAGGGCCCTGGAGATACGCAGTATTTT
TRBV19,-,TRBD1,TRBJ1-3,CASIPGQGRPGNTIYF,TGTGCCAGTATTCCCGGACAGGGGCGCCCTGGAAACACCATATATTTT
TRBV11-1,-,-,TRBJ2-5,CASSLAPAQETQYF,TGTGCCAGCAGCTTAGCGCCAGCCCAAGAGACCCAGTACTTC
TRBV5-1,-,TRBD1,TRBJ1-1,CASSFDRGRDEAFF,TGCGCCAGCAGCTTCGACAGGGGGCGCGACGAAGCTTTCTTT
TRBV6-4,-,TRBD1,TRBJ2-3,CASSADRGHADTQYF,TGTGCCAGCAGTGCGGACAGGGGGCATGCAGATACGCAGTATTTT
TRBV2,-,TRBD1,TRBJ1-4,CASRRTGDEKLFF,TGTGCCAGCAGGCGGACAGGGGATGAAAAACTGTTTTTT
TRBV7-8,-,-,TRBJ1-1,CASSFSERGTEAFF,TGTGCCAGCAGCTTTTCCGAGAGGGGCACTGAAGCTTTCTTT
TRBV7-9,-,TRBD2,TRBJ2-1,CASSPGISGANEQFF,TGTGCCAGCAGCCCGGGGATCAGCGGGGCAAATGAGCAGTTCTTC
TRBV28,-,-,TRBJ1-1,CASRRSLYTEAFF,TGTGCCAGCAGAAGAAGCCTCTACACTGAAGCTTTCTTT
TRBV29-1,-,-,TRBJ2-5,CSVTDTSETQYF,TGCAGCGTGACGGATACTTCGGAGACCCAGTACTTC
TRBV5-1,-,-,TRBJ2-7,CADREQYF,TGCGCCGACCGCGAGCAGTACTTC
TRBV18,-,-,TRBJ1-2,CASSPNQAEGYTF,TGTGCCAGCTCACCAAACCAGGCGGAGGGCTACACCTTC
TRBV2,-,-,TRBJ2-1,CASSEMTVPWEQFF,TGTGCCAGCAGTGAGATGACAGTCCCGTGGGAGCAGTTCTTC
TRBV25-1,-,TRBD1,TRBJ2-2,CASSEDRGRDTGELFF,TGTGCCAGCAGTGAAGACAGGGGAAGGGACACCGGGGAGCTGTTTTTT
TRBV6-1,-,-,TRBJ1-2,CASSTPSRKGHGYTF,TGTGCCAGCAGTACACCCTCACGCAAGGGGCATGGCTACACCTTC
TRBV9,-,-,TRBJ2-3,CASSVEVERRGAGDTQYF,TGTGCCAGCAGCGTAGAGGTGGAGAGGAGGGGGGCCGGAGATACGCAGTATTTT
TRBV2,-,-,TRBJ2-2,CASRDSPAPNTGELFF,TGTGCCAGCAGGGACTCACCGGCCCCGAACACCGGGGAGCTGTTTTTT
TRBV6-1,-,-,TRBJ2-5,CASSSGSGVQETQYF,TGTGCCAGCAGTTCTGGCTCGGGGGTTCAAGAGACCCAGTACTTC
TRBV27,-,-,TRBJ2-7,CASRGYEQYF,TGTGCCAGCAGAGGATACGAGCAGTACTTC
TRBV28,-,-,TRBJ1-5,CASSYHRGSYNQPQHF,TGTGCCAGCAGTTACCACCGGGGCAGTTACAATCAGCCCCAGCATTTT
TRBV27,-,-,TRBJ1-2,CASSLGQGGGYTF,TGTGCCAGCAGTTTGGGCCAGGGAGGAGGCTACACCTTC
TRBV9,-,-,TRBJ2-7,CASSVSVDPTYEQYF,TGTGCCAGCAGCGTAAGTGTGGATCCTACCTACGAGCAGTACTTC
TRBV4-3,-,-,TRBJ2-3,CASSQAVGTADTQYF,TGCGCCAGCAGCCAAGCGGTGGGCACCGCAGATACGCAGTATTTT
TRBV5-1,few,-,TRBJ1-3,CASSLDGSGNTIYF,TGCGCCAGCAGCTTGGACGGCTCTGGAAACACCATATATTTT
TRBV9,-,-,TRBJ1-6,CASSPRQEIGSPLHF,TGTGCCAGCAGCCCGCGACAGGAGATAGGTTCACCCCTCCACTTT
TRBV5-1,medium-sized,-,TRBJ1-6,CASSLLQGPNSPLHF,TGCGCCAGCAGCCTCCTACAGGGACCAAATTCACCCCTCCACTTT
TRBV11-3,-,-,TRBJ2-1,CASSLGFGGRGQFF,TGTGCCAGCAGCTTAGGATTTGGAGGGCGGGGTCAGTTCTTC
TRBV19,-,-,TRBJ2-1,CASSKWTDGVGNEQFF,TGTGCCAGTAGTAAATGGACCGACGGGGTTGGAAATGAGCAGTTCTTC